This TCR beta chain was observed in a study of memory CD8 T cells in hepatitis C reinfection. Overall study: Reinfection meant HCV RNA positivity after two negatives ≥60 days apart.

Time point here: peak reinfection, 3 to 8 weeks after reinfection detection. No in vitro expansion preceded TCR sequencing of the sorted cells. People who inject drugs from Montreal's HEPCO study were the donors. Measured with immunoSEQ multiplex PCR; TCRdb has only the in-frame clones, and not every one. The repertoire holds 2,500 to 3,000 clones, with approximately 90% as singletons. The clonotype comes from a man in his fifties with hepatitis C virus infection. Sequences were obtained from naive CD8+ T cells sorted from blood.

The CDR3 DNA follows: TGTGCCAGCAGTCGGGGGACAGGGAGTAGGATCGAGCAGTACTTC. This sequence encodes CASSRGTGSRIEQYF. The chain is built from TRBV28 and TRBJ2-7, with 9 bases that match TRBD1. The CDR3 runs 15 residues. V lost 5 bases, J lost 6 bases, and 11 bases stayed unmatched. CDR1 and CDR2 from the germline V gene are MDHEN and SYDVKM.